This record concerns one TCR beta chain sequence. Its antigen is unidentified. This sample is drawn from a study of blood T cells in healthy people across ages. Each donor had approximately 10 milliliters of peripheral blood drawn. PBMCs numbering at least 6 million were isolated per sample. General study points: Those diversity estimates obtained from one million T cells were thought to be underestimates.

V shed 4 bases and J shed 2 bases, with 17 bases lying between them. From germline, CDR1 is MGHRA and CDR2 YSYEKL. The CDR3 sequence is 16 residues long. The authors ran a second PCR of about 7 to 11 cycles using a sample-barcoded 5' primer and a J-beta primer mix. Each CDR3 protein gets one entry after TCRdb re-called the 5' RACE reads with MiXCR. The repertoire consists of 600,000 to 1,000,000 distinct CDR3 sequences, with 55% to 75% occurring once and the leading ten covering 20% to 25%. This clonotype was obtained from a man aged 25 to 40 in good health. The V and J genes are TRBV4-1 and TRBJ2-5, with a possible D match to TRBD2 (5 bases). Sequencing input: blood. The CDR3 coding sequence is TGCGCCAGCAGCCTAACCTCAGACCGGGAACAAGAGACCCAGTACTTC. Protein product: CASSLTSDREQETQYF.